This T cell receptor beta chain was sequenced in a study of CD4 T cells in relation to SARS-CoV-2 and coronaviruses. CD4+ T cells from unexposed donors were obtained before the COVID-19 pandemic (2011-2018). CD4+ T cells were isolated from the cells after about 11 days of culture. As cell numbers allowed, unexposed-donor CD4+ T cells faced SARS-CoV-2 S/N and four cold-coronavirus spikes. Germline V gene data show CDR1 as SGHDT and CDR2 as YYEEEE. V shed 1 base and J shed 7 bases, with 14 bases lying between them. The CDR3 is made up of 14 amino acids. Comment on this clone: Its antigen is undetermined.

Study-wide findings and caveats: No donor gave both pre-pandemic and post-infection samples.

Here immunoSEQ multiplex PCR was the method, and the copy in TCRdb shows in-frame clones only, minus some. The sample consists of 25,000 to 30,000 clones, 60% to 80% of them appearing once. What was sequenced was CD4+ T cells from PBMCs, cultured in vitro. This TCR was recovered from a human donor in good health. The chain is built from TRBV5-6 and TRBJ1-2; no clear D gene. CDR3 residues: CASSLLNRYFGYTF. In DNA form, the CDR3 reads TGTGCCAGCAGCTTGCTAAATCGATACTTTGGCTACACCTTC.